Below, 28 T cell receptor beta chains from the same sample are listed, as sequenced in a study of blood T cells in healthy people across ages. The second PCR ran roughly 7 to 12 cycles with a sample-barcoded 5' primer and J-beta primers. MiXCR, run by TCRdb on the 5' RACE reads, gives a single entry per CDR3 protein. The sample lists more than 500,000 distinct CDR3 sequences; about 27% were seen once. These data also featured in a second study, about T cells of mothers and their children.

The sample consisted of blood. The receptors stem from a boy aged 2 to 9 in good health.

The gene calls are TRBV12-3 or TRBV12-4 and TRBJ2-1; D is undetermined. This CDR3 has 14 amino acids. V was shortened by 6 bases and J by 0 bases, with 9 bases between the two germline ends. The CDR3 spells CASSDMSSYNEQFF. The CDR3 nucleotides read TGTGCCAGCAGCGACATGAGCTCCTACAATGAGCAGTTCTTC.

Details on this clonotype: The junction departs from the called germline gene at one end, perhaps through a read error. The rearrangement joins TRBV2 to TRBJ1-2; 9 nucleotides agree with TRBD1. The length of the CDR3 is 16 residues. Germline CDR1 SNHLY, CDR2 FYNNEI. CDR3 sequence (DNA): TGTGCCAGCAGTGAGAGTGGGACAGGGTATATTCCGGGCTGCACCTTC. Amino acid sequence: CASSESGTGYIPGCTF.

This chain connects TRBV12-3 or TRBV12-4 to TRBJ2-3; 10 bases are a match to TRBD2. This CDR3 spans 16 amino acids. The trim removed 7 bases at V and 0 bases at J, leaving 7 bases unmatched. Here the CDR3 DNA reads TGTGCCAGCATGGCTAGCGGGGGATTCAGCACAGATACGCAGTATTTT. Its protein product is CASMASGGFSTDTQYF.

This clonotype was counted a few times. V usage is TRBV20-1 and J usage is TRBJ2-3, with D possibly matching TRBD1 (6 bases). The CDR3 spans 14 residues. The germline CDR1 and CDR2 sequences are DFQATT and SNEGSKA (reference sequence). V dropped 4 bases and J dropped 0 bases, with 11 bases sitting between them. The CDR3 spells CSATGTHSTDTQYF. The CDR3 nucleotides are TGCAGTGCTACCGGGACACACAGCACAGATACGCAGTATTTT.

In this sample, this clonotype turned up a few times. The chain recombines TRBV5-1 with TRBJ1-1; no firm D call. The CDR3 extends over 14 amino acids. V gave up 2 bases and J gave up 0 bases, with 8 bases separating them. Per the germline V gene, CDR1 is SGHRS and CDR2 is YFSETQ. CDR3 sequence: CASSFGEMNTEAFF. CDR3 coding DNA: TGCGCCAGCAGCTTCGGGGAGATGAACACTGAAGCTTTCTTT.

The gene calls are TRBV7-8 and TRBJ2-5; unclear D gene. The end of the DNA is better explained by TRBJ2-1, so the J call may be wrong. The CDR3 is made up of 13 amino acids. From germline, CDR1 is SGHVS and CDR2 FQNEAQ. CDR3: CASSPLLLDEQFF. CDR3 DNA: TGTGCCAGCAGCCCCCTCCTTTTGGATGAGCAGTTCTTC.

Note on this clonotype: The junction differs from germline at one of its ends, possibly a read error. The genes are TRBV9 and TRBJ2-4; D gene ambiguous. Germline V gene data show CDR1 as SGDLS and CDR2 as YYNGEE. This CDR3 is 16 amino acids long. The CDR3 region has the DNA TGTGTCAGCAGTGAGCAATTGACGTCGCCCACACACATTCAGTACTTC. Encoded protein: CVSSEQLTSPTHIQYF.

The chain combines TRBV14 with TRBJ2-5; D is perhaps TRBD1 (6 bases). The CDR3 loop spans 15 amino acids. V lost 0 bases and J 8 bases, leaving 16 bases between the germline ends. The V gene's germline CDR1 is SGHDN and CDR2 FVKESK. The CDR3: CASSQDQGSTSTQYF. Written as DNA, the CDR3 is TGTGCCAGCAGCCAAGATCAGGGGTCGACTTCTACCCAGTACTTC.

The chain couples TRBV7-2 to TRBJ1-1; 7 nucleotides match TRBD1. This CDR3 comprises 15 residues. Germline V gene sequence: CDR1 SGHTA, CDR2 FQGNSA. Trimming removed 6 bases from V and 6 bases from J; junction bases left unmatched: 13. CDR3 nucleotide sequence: TGTGCCAGCAGACCCAGGATAGACAGGGACGCTGAAGCTTTCTTT. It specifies CASRPRIDRDAEAFF.

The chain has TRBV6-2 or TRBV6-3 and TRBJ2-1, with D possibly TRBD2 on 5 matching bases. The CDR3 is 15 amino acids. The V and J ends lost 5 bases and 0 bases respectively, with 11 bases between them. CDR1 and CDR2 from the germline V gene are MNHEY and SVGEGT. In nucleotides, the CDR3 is TGTGCCAGCAGTAGACCTAGCTACTCCTACAATGAGCAGTTCTTC. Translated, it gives CASSRPSYSYNEQFF.

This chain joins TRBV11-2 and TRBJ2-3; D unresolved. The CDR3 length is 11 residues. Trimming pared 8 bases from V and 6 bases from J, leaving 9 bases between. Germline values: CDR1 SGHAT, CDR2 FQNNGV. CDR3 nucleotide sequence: TGTGCCAGCGGGCTGGTTGATACGCAGTATTTT. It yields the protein CASGLVDTQYF.

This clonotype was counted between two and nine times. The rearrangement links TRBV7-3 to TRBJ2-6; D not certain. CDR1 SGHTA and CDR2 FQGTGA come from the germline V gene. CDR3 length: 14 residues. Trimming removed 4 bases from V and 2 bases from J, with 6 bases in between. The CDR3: CASSSPPGANVLTF. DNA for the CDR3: TGTGCCAGCAGCTCCCCGCCTGGGGCCAACGTCCTGACTTTC.

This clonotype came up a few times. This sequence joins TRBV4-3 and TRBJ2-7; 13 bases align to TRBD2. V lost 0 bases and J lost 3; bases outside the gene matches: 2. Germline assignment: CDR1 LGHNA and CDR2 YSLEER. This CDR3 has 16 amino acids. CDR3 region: CASSQDWTSGSYEQYF. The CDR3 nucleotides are TGCGCCAGCAGCCAAGATTGGACTAGCGGGAGCTACGAGCAGTACTTC.

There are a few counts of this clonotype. CDR3: CASSYSFGSYEQYF. The CDR3, as DNA: TGTGCCAGCAGTTACTCGTTCGGGTCCTACGAGCAGTACTTC. The chain combines TRBV6-2 or TRBV6-3 with TRBJ2-5; D not certain. The end of the DNA aligns better with TRBJ2-7, so the J call may be wrong. CDR3 length: 14 amino acids. In germline, CDR1 is MNHEY, CDR2 SVGEGT.

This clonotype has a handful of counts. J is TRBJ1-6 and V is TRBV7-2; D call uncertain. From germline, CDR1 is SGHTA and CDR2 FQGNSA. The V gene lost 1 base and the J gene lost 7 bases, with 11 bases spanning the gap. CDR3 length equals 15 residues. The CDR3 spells CASSLVETGNSPLHF. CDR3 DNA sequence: TGTGCCAGCAGCTTAGTGGAAACGGGGAATTCACCCCTCCACTTT.

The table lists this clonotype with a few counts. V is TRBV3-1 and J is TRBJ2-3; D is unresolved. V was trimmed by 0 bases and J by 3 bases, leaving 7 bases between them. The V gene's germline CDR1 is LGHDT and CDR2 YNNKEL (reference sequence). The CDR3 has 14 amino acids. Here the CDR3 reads CASSQETGTDTQYF. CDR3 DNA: TGTGCCAGCAGCCAAGAGACCGGGACAGATACGCAGTATTTT.

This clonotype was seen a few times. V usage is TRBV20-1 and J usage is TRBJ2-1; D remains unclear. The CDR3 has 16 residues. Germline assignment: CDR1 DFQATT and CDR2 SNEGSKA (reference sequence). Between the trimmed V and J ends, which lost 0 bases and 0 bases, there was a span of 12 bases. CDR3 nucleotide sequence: TGCAGTGCTAGAGACTTGACGGGTAACTCCTACAATGAGCAGTTCTTC. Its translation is CSARDLTGNSYNEQFF.

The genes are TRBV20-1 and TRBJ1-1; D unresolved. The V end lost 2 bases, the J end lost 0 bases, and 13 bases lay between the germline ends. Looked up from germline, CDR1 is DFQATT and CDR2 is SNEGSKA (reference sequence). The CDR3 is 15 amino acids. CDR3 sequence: CSARTLPYMNTEAFF. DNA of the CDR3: TGCAGTGCTAGAACCCTCCCTTATATGAACACTGAAGCTTTCTTT.

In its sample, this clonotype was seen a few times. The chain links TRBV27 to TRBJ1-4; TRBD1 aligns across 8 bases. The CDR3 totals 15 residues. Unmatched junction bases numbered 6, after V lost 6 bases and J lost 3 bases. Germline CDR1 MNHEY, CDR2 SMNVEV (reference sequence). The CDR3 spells CASRRTGRANEKLFF. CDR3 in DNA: TGTGCCAGCAGGAGGACAGGGCGGGCTAATGAAAAACTGTTTTTT.

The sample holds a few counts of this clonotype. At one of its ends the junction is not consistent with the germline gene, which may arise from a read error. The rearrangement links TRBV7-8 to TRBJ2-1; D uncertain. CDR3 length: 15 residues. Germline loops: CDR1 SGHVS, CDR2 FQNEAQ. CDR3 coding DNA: TGTACCAGCAGCTTAGGGTCCCCTGACCACAATGAGCAGTTCTTC. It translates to CTSSLGSPDHNEQFF.

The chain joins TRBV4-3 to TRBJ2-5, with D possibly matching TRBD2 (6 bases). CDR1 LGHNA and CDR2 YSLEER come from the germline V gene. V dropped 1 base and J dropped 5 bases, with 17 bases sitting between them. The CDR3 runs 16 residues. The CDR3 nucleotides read TGCGCCAGCAGCCAAGGTGTAGGGGTTGGGGGGGAGACCCAGTACTTC. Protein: CASSQGVGVGGETQYF.

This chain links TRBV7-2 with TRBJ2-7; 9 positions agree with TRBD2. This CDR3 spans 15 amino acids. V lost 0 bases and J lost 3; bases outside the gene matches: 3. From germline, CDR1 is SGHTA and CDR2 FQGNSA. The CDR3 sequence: CASSLAPSGDYEQYF. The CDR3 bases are TGTGCCAGCAGCTTAGCGCCTAGCGGGGACTACGAGCAGTACTTC.

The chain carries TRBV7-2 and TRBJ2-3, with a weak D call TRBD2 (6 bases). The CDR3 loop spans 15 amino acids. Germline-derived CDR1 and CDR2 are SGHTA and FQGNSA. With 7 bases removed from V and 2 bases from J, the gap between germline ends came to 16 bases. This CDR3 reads CASNLGGVVTDTQYF. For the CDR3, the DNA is TGTGCCAGCAACCTAGGCGGGGTCGTCACAGATACGCAGTATTTT. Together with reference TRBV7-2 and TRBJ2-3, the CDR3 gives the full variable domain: GAGVSQSPSNKVTEKGKDVELRCDPISGHTALYWYRQSLGQGLEFLIYFQGNSAPDKSGLPSDRFSAERTGGSVSTLTIQRTQQEDSAVYLCASNLGGVVTDTQYFGPGTRLTVL.

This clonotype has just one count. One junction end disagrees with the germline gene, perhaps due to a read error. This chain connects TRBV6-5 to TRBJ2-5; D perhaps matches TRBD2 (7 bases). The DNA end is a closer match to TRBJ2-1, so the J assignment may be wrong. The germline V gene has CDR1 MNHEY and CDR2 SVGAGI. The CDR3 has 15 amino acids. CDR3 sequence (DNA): TGTACCAGCAGGGGAATCGGGACTATATACAATGAGCAGTTCTTC. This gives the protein CTSRGIGTIYNEQFF.

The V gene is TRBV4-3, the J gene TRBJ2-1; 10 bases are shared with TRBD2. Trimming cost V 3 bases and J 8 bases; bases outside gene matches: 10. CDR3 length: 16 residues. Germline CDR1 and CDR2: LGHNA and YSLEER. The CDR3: CASSQDLSGGLYEQFF. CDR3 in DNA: TGCGCCAGCAGCCAGGACCTTAGCGGGGGGCTCTATGAGCAGTTCTTC.

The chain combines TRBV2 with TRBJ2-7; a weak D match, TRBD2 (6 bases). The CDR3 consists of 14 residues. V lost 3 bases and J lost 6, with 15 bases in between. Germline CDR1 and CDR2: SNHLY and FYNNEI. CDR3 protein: CASSEVRDLPEQYF. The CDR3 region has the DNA TGTGCCAGCAGTGAGGTCCGGGACTTGCCCGAGCAGTACTTC.

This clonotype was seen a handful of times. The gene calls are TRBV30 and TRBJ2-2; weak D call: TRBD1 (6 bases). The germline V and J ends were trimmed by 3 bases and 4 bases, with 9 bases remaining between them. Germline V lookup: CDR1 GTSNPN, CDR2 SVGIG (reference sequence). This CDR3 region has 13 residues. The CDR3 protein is CAWSLRGTGELFF. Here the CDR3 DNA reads TGTGCCTGGAGCCTCAGGGGCACCGGGGAGCTGTTTTTT. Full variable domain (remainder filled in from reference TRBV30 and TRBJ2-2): SQTIHQWPATLVQPVGSPLSLECTVEGTSNPNLYWYRQAAGRGLQLLFYSVGIGQISSEVPQNLSASRPQDRQFILSSKKLLLSDSGFYLCAWSLRGTGELFFGEGSRLTVL.

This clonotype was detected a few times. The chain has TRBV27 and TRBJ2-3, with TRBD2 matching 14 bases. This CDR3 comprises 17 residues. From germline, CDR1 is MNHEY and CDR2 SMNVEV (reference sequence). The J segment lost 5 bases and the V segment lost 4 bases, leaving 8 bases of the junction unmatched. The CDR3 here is CASSSRLAGGQIDTQYF. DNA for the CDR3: TGTGCCAGCAGTTCGCGACTAGCGGGGGGGCAGATAGATACGCAGTATTTT.